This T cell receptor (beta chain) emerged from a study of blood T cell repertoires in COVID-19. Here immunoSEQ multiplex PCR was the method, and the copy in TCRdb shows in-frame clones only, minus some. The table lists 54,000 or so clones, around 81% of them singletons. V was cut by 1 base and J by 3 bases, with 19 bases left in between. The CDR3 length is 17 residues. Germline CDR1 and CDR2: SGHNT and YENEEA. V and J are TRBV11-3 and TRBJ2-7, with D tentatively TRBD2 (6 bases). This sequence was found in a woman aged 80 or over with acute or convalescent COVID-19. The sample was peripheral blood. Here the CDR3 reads CASSLAFPGGNHYEQYF. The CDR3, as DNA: TGTGCCAGCAGCTTAGCTTTTCCTGGGGGGAACCACTACGAGCAGTACTTC.